This T cell receptor beta chain was recorded in a study of shared clonotypes between healthy human individuals. Notes on the study in general: Memory subsets had estimated richness that was generally smaller than that of naive subsets. Compared with clonotypes that all four donors shared, non-shared clonotypes had lower generation probabilities.

CD45RO-negative CD8 cells positively selected for CCR7 made up the naive population, which excluded terminally differentiated effector memory CD45RA+ cells. Only in-frame clones appear in the TCRdb table, and some are missing; sequencing was by immunoSEQ multiplex PCR. The table lists 2 million to 2.5 million clones, just over 90% of them singletons, with approximately 1.7% in the top ten. About this clone itself: The antigen is not known.

Losses at the gene ends were 5 bases for V and 0 bases for J; bases not matched to a gene: 15. The CDR3 is 19 residues long. CDR1 MDHEN and CDR2 SYDVKM come from the germline V gene. The clonotype was recovered from a man aged 18 to 30 in good health. Some clones in this sample may be carry-over from other donors' samples. The genes are TRBV28 and TRBJ2-7, with 11 bases aligning to TRBD1. Material: naive CD8+ T cells from PBMCs. The CDR3 protein is CASSRSSGQGAWSSYEQYF. The CDR3 DNA is TGTGCCAGCAGTCGGAGTAGTGGACAGGGGGCCTGGAGCTCCTACGAGCAGTACTTC.